These 27 T cell receptor beta chains originate from one sample sequenced in a study of blood T cell repertoires in COVID-19. Profiling relied on immunoSEQ multiplex PCR, and the TCRdb table lists in-frame clones only, not all of them. The repertoire holds about 140,000 clones, with less than 85% as singletons. The sample was peripheral blood. The receptors come from an elderly woman in a cohort sampled during active or convalescent COVID-19.

V gene TRBV7-2 combines with J gene TRBJ2-5; possibly TRBD2 for D (5 bases). Germline assignment: CDR1 SGHTA and CDR2 FQGNSA. The ends were cut back, 6 bases at V and 4 bases at J, with 6 bases in the middle. There are 11 residues in the CDR3. CDR3 DNA sequence: TGTGCCAGCAGTACTAGAGAGACCCAGTACTTC. This encodes CASSTRETQYF. Combining the CDR3 with reference TRBV7-2 and TRBJ2-5 gives the whole variable domain GAGVSQSPSNKVTEKGKDVELRCDPISGHTALYWYRQSLGQGLEFLIYFQGNSAPDKSGLPSDRFSAERTGGSVSTLTIQRTQQEDSAVYLCASSTRETQYFGPGTRLLVL.

The gene calls are TRBV7-2 and TRBJ2-3; the match to TRBD2 covers 7 bases. Germline CDR1 reads SGHTA; CDR2 reads FQGNSA. The J segment lost 0 bases and the V segment lost 8 bases, leaving 8 bases of the junction unmatched. This CDR3 is 15 amino acids long. The CDR3 DNA sequence: TGTGCCAGCTCTCCTTTCGGGGGGAGCACAGATACGCAGTATTTT. Its translation: CASSPFGGSTDTQYF.

The genes are TRBV9 and TRBJ2-1; 13 positions match TRBD2. This CDR3 has 20 residues. CDR1 and CDR2 from the germline V gene are SGDLS and YYNGEE. V was pared by 3 bases and J by 0 bases, with 12 bases of the junction left unmatched. CDR3 bases: TGTGCCAGCAGCGAAAGACGGACTAGCGGGGGCCTTAGCTCCTACAATGAGCAGTTCTTC. Protein sequence: CASSERRTSGGLSSYNEQFF.

This chain uses TRBV6-4 with TRBJ1-2, with 8 bases lining up with TRBD1. Losses at the gene ends were 6 bases for V and 4 bases for J; bases not matched to a gene: 10. This CDR3 spans 15 amino acids. The germline gives CDR1 MRHNA, CDR2 SNTAGT. The CDR3 spells CASRDNRGGLYGYTF. The CDR3 DNA reads TGTGCCAGCAGAGATAACAGGGGGGGCCTCTATGGCTACACCTTC.

This chain connects TRBV27 to TRBJ1-2; 10 bases match TRBD1. Germline assignment: CDR1 MNHEY and CDR2 SMNVEV (reference sequence). J gave up 5 bases and V 3 bases, and 6 bases lay outside the gene matches. CDR3 length equals 15 residues. The CDR3 is CASSFRQGALYGYTF. CDR3 in DNA: TGTGCCAGCAGTTTCCGACAGGGGGCTCTTTATGGCTACACCTTC.

This chain joins TRBV2 and TRBJ2-5; D perhaps matches TRBD2 (5 bases). V shed 6 bases and J shed 3 bases, with 14 bases lying between them. Germline lookup yields CDR1 SNHLY and CDR2 FYNNEI. The CDR3 extends over 14 amino acids. DNA for the CDR3: TGTGCCAGCAGGGAGGATAGGAATGAAGAGACCCAGTACTTC. Translated, it gives CASREDRNEETQYF.

This clone was counted between two and nine times. The chain couples TRBV6-2 or TRBV6-3 to TRBJ2-1; the match to TRBD1 covers 7 bases. After removal of 2 bases from V and 11 bases from J, the junction contained 3 bases not matched to a gene. Germline-derived CDR1 and CDR2 are MNHEY and SVGEGT. This CDR3 has 12 residues. CDR3 DNA sequence: TGTGCCAGCAGTTACGACAGGGTAAAGCAGTTCTTC. The encoded protein is CASSYDRVKQFF.

Worth noting for this clone: Other DNA sequences in this sample translate to the same CDR3. The chain links TRBV10-3 to TRBJ1-1, with a possible D match to TRBD1 (6 bases). This CDR3 comprises 13 residues. CDR1 is ENHRY and CDR2 is SYGVKD in the germline V gene. The V gene lost 0 bases and the J gene lost 4 bases, with 6 bases spanning the gap. CDR3 in DNA: TGTGCCATCAGTGAGTCACAGGGCACTGAAGCTTTCTTT. It translates to CAISESQGTEAFF.

The rearrangement joins TRBV3-1 (or the pseudogene TRBV3-2) to TRBJ1-2; no reliable D call. The germline gives CDR1 LGHDT, CDR2 YNNKEL (reference sequence). Trimming removed 0 bases from V and 1 base from J, with 15 bases in between. This CDR3 is built from 17 residues. The CDR3 protein is CASSQDLLGRRNYGYTF. The DNA for the CDR3 is TGTGCCAGCAGCCAAGACCTTCTAGGCAGACGTAACTATGGCTACACCTTC.

The chain uses TRBV2 and TRBJ1-4, with 10 bases aligning to TRBD1. Germline CDR1 and CDR2: SNHLY and FYNNEI. This CDR3 has 13 residues. The V segment lost 11 bases and the J segment 2 bases; nucleotides outside the gene matches: 2. The CDR3 coding sequence is TGTGCCGGGGGACAGGGGACTAATGAAAAACTGTTTTTT. Translating gives CAGGQGTNEKLFF.

This clone has a single count. This chain links TRBV3-1 (or the pseudogene TRBV3-2) with TRBJ1-1; the D gene is possibly TRBD1 (6 bases). The germline V gene has CDR1 LGHDT and CDR2 YNNKEL (reference sequence). Trimming removed 0 bases at V and 10 bases at J, with 18 bases between. The CDR3 totals 15 residues. This chain's CDR3 is CASSQDRLTGMIAFF. Here the CDR3 DNA reads TGTGCCAGCAGCCAAGACCGTCTGACAGGCATGATAGCTTTCTTT.

The CDR3 sequence: CASSLNRGRVTEAFF. Here the CDR3 DNA reads TGTGCCAGCAGCTTAAACAGGGGTAGAGTCACTGAAGCTTTCTTT. V and J are TRBV7-9 and TRBJ1-1; the match to TRBD1 covers 7 bases. The junction had 7 bases not matched to a gene; V was cut back by 2 bases and J by 4 bases. Germline V gene sequence: CDR1 SEHNR, CDR2 FQNEAQ (reference sequence). The CDR3 has 15 amino acids.

This chain joins TRBV10-3 and TRBJ1-3, with no clear D. From germline, CDR1 is ENHRY and CDR2 SYGVKD. Trimming removed 0 bases at V and 4 bases at J, with 4 bases between. The CDR3 consists of 13 residues. CDR3 coding DNA: TGTGCCATCAGTGAGTCCGGGGGAAACACCATATATTTT. Its translation: CAISESGGNTIYF.

This clone was detected only a few times. The rearrangement links TRBV27 to TRBJ2-7; tentative D call: TRBD1 (6 bases). Germline values: CDR1 MNHEY, CDR2 SMNVEV (reference sequence). V lost 5 bases and J 3 bases, leaving 14 bases between the germline ends. The CDR3 contains 14 residues. This chain's CDR3 is CASSTRQASYEQYF. The CDR3 nucleotides are TGTGCCAGCAGTACCCGACAGGCGAGCTACGAGCAGTACTTC.

The genes are TRBV3-1 (or the pseudogene TRBV3-2) and TRBJ2-5, with D possibly TRBD1 on 5 matching bases. Trimming cost V 0 bases and J 3 bases, with 11 bases left between them. CDR1 is LGHDT and CDR2 is YNNKEL in the germline V gene (reference sequence). This CDR3 comprises 15 residues. CDR3 loop: CASSQERGREETQYF. The CDR3 region has the DNA TGTGCCAGCAGCCAAGAAAGGGGCAGGGAAGAGACCCAGTACTTC.

This sequence joins TRBV7-9 and TRBJ2-3; D is perhaps TRBD1 (5 bases). The CDR3 totals 15 residues. Trimming stripped 5 bases from V and 3 bases from J, with 15 bases between. Germline V gene sequence: CDR1 SEHNR, CDR2 FQNEAQ (reference sequence). The CDR3: CASSTQGSGTDTQYF. CDR3 in DNA: TGTGCCAGCAGCACGCAGGGATCTGGAACAGATACGCAGTATTTT.

This sequence joins TRBV7-2 and TRBJ1-2; no clear D. V dropped 8 bases and J dropped 8 bases, with 24 bases sitting between them. Per the germline V gene, CDR1 is SGHTA and CDR2 is FQGNSA. This CDR3 region has 15 residues. The DNA for the CDR3 is TGTGCCAGCGAGCTTACGCCAGGCCCAGAGTGGGGCTACACCTTC. It translates to CASELTPGPEWGYTF.

This rearrangement joins TRBV18 to TRBJ2-1; TRBD1 matches 7 bases. The length of the CDR3 is 16 residues. V was clipped by 6 bases and J by 1 base; unmatched bases: 9. The germline gives CDR1 KGHSH, CDR2 LQKENI. The CDR3 loop is CASSSRTGPSYNEQFF. DNA for the CDR3: TGTGCCAGCTCCTCCAGGACAGGACCATCCTACAATGAGCAGTTCTTC.

The chain is built from TRBV18 and TRBJ2-5; tentative D call: TRBD1 (5 bases). The germline gives CDR1 KGHSH, CDR2 LQKENI. The V end was cut by 3 bases, the J end by 5 bases, with 10 bases between. This CDR3 region has 13 residues. CDR3 nucleotide sequence: TGTGCCAGCTCACCGATAGCAGGGGAGACCCAGTACTTC. Amino acids: CASSPIAGETQYF.

The rearrangement links TRBV18 to TRBJ1-1; D not certain. The germline V and J ends were trimmed by 3 bases and 6 bases, with 11 bases remaining between them. Germline V gene data show CDR1 as KGHSH and CDR2 as LQKENI. The CDR3 has 13 amino acids. DNA of the CDR3: TGTGCCAGCTCACCGGTACAATATGCTGAAGCTTTCTTT. It specifies CASSPVQYAEAFF. The entire variable domain, with the rest obtained from reference TRBV18 and TRBJ1-1, is as follows: NAGVMQNPRHLVRRRGQEARLRCSPMKGHSHVYWYRQLPEEGLKFMVYLQKENIIDESGMPKERFSAEFPKEGPSILRIQQVVRGDSAAYFCASSPVQYAEAFFGQGTRLTVV.

V and J are TRBV5-1 and TRBJ2-5; 8 nucleotides agree with TRBD2. Trimming at V came to 2 bases and at J to 5 bases, leaving 17 bases not matched to a gene. Looked up from germline, CDR1 is SGHRS and CDR2 is YFSETQ. This CDR3 region has 18 residues. The CDR3 DNA follows: TGCGCCAGCAGCTTTACCCAATATAGCGGGGCCTCAGGGGAGACCCAGTACTTC. Translation: CASSFTQYSGASGETQYF.

This chain uses TRBV5-6 with TRBJ1-2; 10 bases are shared with TRBD1. The ends lost 4 bases at V and 6 bases at J; junction bases unmatched: 6. Germline assignment: CDR1 SGHDT and CDR2 YYEEEE. The CDR3 runs to 14 residues. The CDR3 coding sequence is TGTGCCAGCAGCCCGACAGGGGGCATAAATGGCTACACCTTC. This codes for CASSPTGGINGYTF.

Only one count was recorded for this clone. This chain links TRBV18 with TRBJ1-1; the D gene is possibly TRBD1 (6 bases). CDR1 is KGHSH, CDR2 LQKENI, per germline. Trimming pared 3 bases from V and 1 base from J, leaving 9 bases between. This CDR3 has 14 amino acids. CDR3 coding DNA: TGTGCCAGCTCACCCAGGGGCGAGAACACTGAAGCTTTCTTT. It translates to CASSPRGENTEAFF.

The J gene is TRBJ1-1, the V gene TRBV29-1; D remains unclear. CDR3 length equals 14 residues. Germline loops: CDR1 SQVTM, CDR2 ANQGSEA. V shed 1 base and J shed 6 bases, with 15 bases lying between them. Here the CDR3 reads CSVEGRTRSAEAFF. The CDR3 DNA is TGCAGCGTTGAAGGGAGGACCCGTTCAGCTGAAGCTTTCTTT. Supplemented by reference TRBV29-1 and TRBJ1-1, the full variable domain reads SAVISQKPSRDICQRGTSLTIQCQVDSQVTMMFWYRQQPGQSLTLIATANQGSEATYESGFVIDKFPISRPNLTFSTLTVSNMSPEDSSIYLCSVEGRTRSAEAFFGQGTRLTVV.

The chain recombines TRBV2 with TRBJ1-2, with a tentative D call TRBD1 (6 bases). The CDR3 sequence is 12 residues long. Germline CDR1 SNHLY, CDR2 FYNNEI. V was clipped by 5 bases and J by 8 bases, with 12 bases between them. CDR3 region: CASSLTGLGYTF. Here the CDR3 DNA reads TGTGCCAGCAGTCTGACAGGCCTGGGCTACACCTTC.

CDR3 loop: CASSPSVDSEQYV. CDR3 nucleotides: TGTGCCAGCTCACCAAGCGTCGACAGCGAGCAGTACGTC. The V call is TRBV18, the J call TRBJ2-7, with a possible D match to TRBD1 (5 bases). The germline gives CDR1 KGHSH, CDR2 LQKENI. The CDR3 extends over 13 amino acids. The V gene lost 2 bases and the J gene lost 6 bases, with 11 bases spanning the gap.

This chain connects TRBV18 to TRBJ2-3; 9 bases map to TRBD2. Trimming at V came to 5 bases and at J to 0 bases, leaving 3 bases not matched to a gene. There are 15 residues in the CDR3. Germline CDR1 KGHSH, CDR2 LQKENI. DNA of the CDR3: TGTGCCAGCTCAGCACTAGCGGGTAGCACAGATACGCAGTATTTT. Amino acids: CASSALAGSTDTQYF.